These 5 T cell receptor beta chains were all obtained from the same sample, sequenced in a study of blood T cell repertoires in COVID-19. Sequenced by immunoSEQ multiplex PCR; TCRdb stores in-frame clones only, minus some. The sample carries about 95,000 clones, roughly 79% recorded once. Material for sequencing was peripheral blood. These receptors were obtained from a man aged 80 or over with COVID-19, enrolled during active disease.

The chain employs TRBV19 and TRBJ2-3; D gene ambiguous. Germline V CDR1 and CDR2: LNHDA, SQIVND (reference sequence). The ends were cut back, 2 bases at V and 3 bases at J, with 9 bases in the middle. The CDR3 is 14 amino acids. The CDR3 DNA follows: TGTGCCAGTAGTATAAGGAGAATGACAGATACGCAGTATTTT. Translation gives CASSIRRMTDTQYF.

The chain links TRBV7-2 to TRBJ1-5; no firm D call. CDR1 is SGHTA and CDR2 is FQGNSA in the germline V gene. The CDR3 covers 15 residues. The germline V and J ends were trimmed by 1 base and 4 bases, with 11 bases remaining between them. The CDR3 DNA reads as TGTGCCAGCAGCTTAGACAGCTGGCTAAATCAGCCCCAGCATTTT. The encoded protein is CASSLDSWLNQPQHF.

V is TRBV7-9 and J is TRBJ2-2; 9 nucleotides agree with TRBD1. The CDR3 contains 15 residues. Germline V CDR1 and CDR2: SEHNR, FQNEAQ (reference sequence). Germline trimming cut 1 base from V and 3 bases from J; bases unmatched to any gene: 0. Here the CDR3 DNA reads TGTGCCAGCAGCTTAGGGACAGGGGACACCGGGGAGCTGTTTTTT. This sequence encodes CASSLGTGDTGELFF.

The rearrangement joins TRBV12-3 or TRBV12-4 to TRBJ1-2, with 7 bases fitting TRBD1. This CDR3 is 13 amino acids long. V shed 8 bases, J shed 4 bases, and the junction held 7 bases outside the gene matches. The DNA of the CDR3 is TGTGCCAGCGGGTTGACAGGGTTCTATGGCTACACCTTC. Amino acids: CASGLTGFYGYTF.

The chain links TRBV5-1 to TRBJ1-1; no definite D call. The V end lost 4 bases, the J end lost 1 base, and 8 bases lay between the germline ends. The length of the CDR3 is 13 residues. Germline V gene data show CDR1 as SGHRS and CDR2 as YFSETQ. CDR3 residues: CASSLPPNTEAFF. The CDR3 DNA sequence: TGCGCCAGCAGCCTACCACCGAACACTGAAGCTTTCTTT.